This T cell receptor beta chain was documented in a study of blood T cell repertoires in COVID-19. The CDR3 consists of 15 residues. Germline-derived CDR1 and CDR2 are MDHEN and SYDVKM. On this clone: One junction end disagrees with the germline gene, perhaps due to a read error.

The table came from immunoSEQ multiplex PCR; TCRdb's copy has only in-frame clones and leaves some out. The repertoire holds some 140,000 clones, with approximately 80% as singletons. The sample was PBMCs or T cells enriched from blood (not recorded which). This sequence was found in a man aged 45 to 65 who had recovered from COVID-19. The rearrangement joins TRBV28 to TRBJ1-6; weak D call: TRBD1 (6 bases). The CDR3: CASSSPQGYHSPLHF. The CDR3 DNA follows: TGTGCCAGCAGTAGCCCACAGGGCTATCATTCACCCCTCCACTTT.